The 18 T cell receptor beta chains presented below share a single source sample, sequenced in a study of blood T cell repertoires in COVID-19. The method was immunoSEQ multiplex PCR; TCRdb's version includes in-frame clones alone and lacks a portion of them. This table holds under 300,000 clones, roughly 86% found once. Sequenced material: PBMCs or T cells enriched from blood (not recorded which). These receptors all come from a woman aged 40 to 55 with acute COVID-19.

This chain links TRBV9 with TRBJ2-1, with D possibly TRBD2 on 7 matching bases. The CDR3 covers 16 residues. Germline CDR1 SGDLS, CDR2 YYNGEE. V was shortened by 3 bases and J by 0 bases, with 13 bases between the two germline ends. The CDR3, as DNA: TGTGCCAGCAGCGCGCGGGGGCCGAGCTCCTACAATGAGCAGTTCTTC. This codes for CASSARGPSSYNEQFF.

V is TRBV5-1 and J is TRBJ2-4, with TRBD1 as a possible D gene (5 bases). Per the germline V gene, CDR1 is SGHRS and CDR2 is YFSETQ. The CDR3 sequence is 15 residues long. The ends were cut back, 0 bases at V and 8 bases at J, with 15 bases in the middle. The CDR3 DNA reads as TGCGCCAGCAGCTTGGCCTTTGGGGAAGGGGACATTCAGTACTTC. Translated: CASSLAFGEGDIQYF.

V and J are TRBV13 and TRBJ1-2; D call uncertain. The V end was cut by 0 bases, the J end by 4 bases, with 6 bases between. Germline CDR1 reads PRHDT; CDR2 reads FYEKMQ (reference sequence). The CDR3 has 13 amino acids. CDR3 bases: TGTGCCAGCAGCTTAGGACGGTCCTATGGCTACACCTTC. It encodes CASSLGRSYGYTF.

This clone was seen only once. V usage is TRBV27 and J usage is TRBJ1-2; TRBD1 is a possible D gene (5 bases). The CDR3 has 15 amino acids. Germline V gene lookup returns CDR1 MNHEY and CDR2 SMNVEV (reference sequence). Trimming took off 0 bases at V and 6 bases at J, with 14 bases between the two ends. This CDR3 is CASSLSGRGGNGYTF. CDR3 in DNA: TGTGCCAGCAGTTTATCGGGGAGGGGCGGGAATGGCTACACCTTC.

The chain joins TRBV5-1 to TRBJ2-5, with 7 bases lining up with TRBD1. Germline V CDR1 and CDR2: SGHRS, YFSETQ. Losses at the gene ends were 4 bases for V and 4 bases for J; bases not matched to a gene: 7. This CDR3 contains 14 residues. The chain's CDR3 is CASSARTGAETQYF. The DNA of the CDR3 is TGCGCCAGCAGCGCACGGACAGGAGCAGAGACCCAGTACTTC.

The chain has TRBV4-2 and TRBJ2-1; 7 positions match TRBD2. V was pared by 0 bases and J by 2 bases, with 7 bases of the junction left unmatched. The CDR3 has 17 residues. CDR1 is LGHNA and CDR2 is YNFKEQ in the germline V gene. The CDR3 is CASSQDPQGLTYNEQFF. DNA for the CDR3: TGTGCCAGCAGCCAAGATCCGCAGGGACTAACCTACAATGAGCAGTTCTTC.

The V gene is TRBV5-1, the J gene TRBJ2-1; 7 bases fit TRBD1. Looked up from germline, CDR1 is SGHRS and CDR2 is YFSETQ. With 3 bases clipped from V and 11 bases from J, the junction kept 14 bases outside the gene matches. The CDR3 has 15 amino acids. CDR3 residues: CASSYRRDSLLQQFF. The CDR3 DNA is TGCGCCAGCAGCTACCGCCGGGACAGTTTGCTGCAGCAGTTCTTC.

This clone appeared a single time. V gene TRBV5-6 combines with J gene TRBJ2-3; 8 bases map to TRBD1. Germline V lookup: CDR1 SGHDT, CDR2 YYEEEE. Losses at the gene ends were 0 bases for V and 0 bases for J; bases not matched to a gene: 0. This CDR3 spans 15 amino acids. CDR3 in amino acids: CASSLGQGSTDTQYF. The CDR3 nucleotides read TGTGCCAGCAGCTTGGGACAGGGGAGCACAGATACGCAGTATTTT.

The J gene is TRBJ2-7, the V gene TRBV9; maybe TRBD2 (5 bases). This CDR3 contains 13 residues. V lost 0 bases, J lost 7 bases, and 11 bases lay in between. Germline loops: CDR1 SGDLS, CDR2 YYNGEE. The CDR3 DNA reads TGTGCCAGCAGCGTAGTGACTACGGGTGAGCAGTACTTC. Translation gives CASSVVTTGEQYF.

The genes are TRBV5-1 and TRBJ2-5, with 14 bases aligning to TRBD2. The V segment lost 6 bases and the J segment 3 bases; nucleotides outside the gene matches: 1. This CDR3 has 14 residues. Germline V gene sequence: CDR1 SGHRS, CDR2 YFSETQ. The CDR3 DNA reads as TGCGCCAGCACGACTAGCGGGAGGGAAGAGACCCAGTACTTC. The encoded protein is CASTTSGREETQYF.

The genes are TRBV7-6 and TRBJ2-2, with D tentatively TRBD2 (6 bases). This CDR3 contains 16 residues. The germline V gene encodes CDR1 SGHVS and CDR2 FNYEAQ. Trimming took 1 base from V and 2 from J, leaving 11 bases between them. CDR3 sequence: CASSLGGSGNTGELFF. Here the CDR3 DNA reads TGTGCCAGCAGCTTAGGGGGTAGCGGAAACACCGGGGAGCTGTTTTTT. Complete variable domain (other parts from reference TRBV7-6 and TRBJ2-2): GAGVSQSPRYKVTKRGQDVALRCDPISGHVSLYWYRQALGQGPEFLTYFNYEAQQDKSGLPNDRFSAERPEGSISTLTIQRTEQRDSAMYRCASSLGGSGNTGELFFGEGSRLTVL.

The chain's CDR3 is CASSLAPGHRSYEQYF. The CDR3 DNA reads TGTGCCAGCAGCTTAGCTCCGGGACATCGGTCCTACGAGCAGTACTTC. The V gene is TRBV7-9, the J gene TRBJ2-7, with D maybe TRBD1 (6 bases). Looked up from germline, CDR1 is SEHNR and CDR2 is FQNEAQ (reference sequence). This CDR3 region has 16 residues. V was trimmed by 0 bases and J by 1 base, leaving 13 bases between them.

The J gene is TRBJ2-1, the V gene TRBV11-2, with D unclear. CDR3 size: 13 residues. Trimming shortened V by 1 base and J by 6 bases, and 7 bases separated the two germline ends. The germline V gene has CDR1 SGHAT and CDR2 FQNNGV. CDR3 nucleotide sequence: TGTGCCAGCAGCTTAGCCACAACCAATGAGCAGTTCTTC. Amino acid sequence: CASSLATTNEQFF. Using reference TRBV11-2 and TRBJ2-1 for the parts outside the CDR3, the full variable domain is EAGVAQSPRYKIIEKRQSVAFWCNPISGHATLYWYQQILGQGPKLLIQFQNNGVVDDSQLPKDRFSAERLKGVDSTLKIQPAKLEDSAVYLCASSLATTNEQFFGPGTRLTVL.

This clone has a single count. The J gene is TRBJ2-7, the V gene TRBV3-1 (or the pseudogene TRBV3-2); 9 bases align to TRBD2. CDR3 length equals 17 residues. CDR1 LGHDT and CDR2 YNNKEL come from the germline V gene (reference sequence). V trimming: 1 base; J trimming: 7 bases; junction bases outside the gene matches: 14. CDR3 in DNA: TGTGCCAGCAGCCAAGTGGGGGCGGGAGGGCCCGGTAAAGAGCAGTACTTC. Protein: CASSQVGAGGPGKEQYF.

The J gene is TRBJ1-1, the V gene TRBV4-2; possible D gene TRBD1, 5 bases. Germline-derived CDR1 and CDR2 are LGHNA and YNFKEQ. CDR3 length equals 14 residues. Deletions cut 4 bases from V and 3 bases from J, with 12 bases between. The CDR3 DNA is TGTGCCAGCAGCCCTGGGACTGGGGACACTGAAGCTTTCTTT. This encodes CASSPGTGDTEAFF.

This chain joins TRBV6-5 and TRBJ1-2, with 8 bases fitting TRBD1. J lost 4 bases, V lost 8 bases, and 3 bases had no gene match. Germline V CDR1 and CDR2: MNHEY, SVGAGI. The CDR3 totals 12 residues. CDR3 nucleotides: TGTGCCAGCGGAACAGGGGGCTATGGCTACACCTTC. Amino acids: CASGTGGYGYTF.

This clone turned up a few times. The V call is TRBV7-9, the J call TRBJ2-7, with TRBD1 matching over 7 bases. With 5 bases clipped from V and 4 bases from J, the junction kept 2 bases outside the gene matches. The V gene's germline CDR1 is SEHNR and CDR2 FQNEAQ (reference sequence). This CDR3 region has 12 residues. CDR3 nucleotides: TGTGCCAGCAGCCCGGGACAGTACGAGCAGTACTTC. Translated, it gives CASSPGQYEQYF.

The chain has TRBV6-4 and TRBJ2-7; D is undetermined. With 2 bases removed from V and 2 bases from J, the gap between germline ends came to 4 bases. Germline CDR1 reads MRHNA; CDR2 reads SNTAGT. There are 12 residues in the CDR3. In DNA, the CDR3 is TGTGCCAGCAGTGACCCCGCCTACGAGCAGTACTTC. This encodes CASSDPAYEQYF.